This T cell receptor (beta chain) appears in the sequencing data of a study of regulatory T cells in long-lasting Graves disease. Whole-study context: Those with persistent Graves' disease had received antithyroid drugs for over 5 years with positive TSH receptor antibodies. Notes on the study in general: The study found lower TCR diversity in persistent Graves' patients than in newly diagnosed ones.

To make TCR beta libraries, researchers used iRepertoire HTBI primers and Arm-PCR of CDR3 regions. In the original processing: Segment identification across samples yielded about 60 TRBV and 12 to 15 TRBJ segments. Using its own MiXCR run on the multiplex PCR reads, TCRdb lists one record per CDR3 protein. These V and J calls derive from TCRdb rather than the authors' analysis. Of about 290,000 distinct CDR3 sequences listed, under 25% are singletons. This clonotype showed up many times. Antigen specificity is unknown. Germline assignment: CDR1 SGHVS and CDR2 FQNEAQ. V was pared by 2 bases and J by 6 bases, with 14 bases between. The CDR3 is 14 residues long. Time point reported: persistent/refractory GD, antithyroid drugs over 5 years with positive TRAb. PBMCs provided the RNA from which the TCR library was made.

The clonotype was recovered from a female donor with Graves disease. Sequencing was performed on peripheral blood mononuclear cells (PBMCs), taken when the disease was refractory, from a patient treated with antithyroid drugs. This sequence joins TRBV7-8 and TRBJ2-7; D may be TRBD2 (5 bases). Here the CDR3 DNA reads TGTGCCAGCAGCTTACGAGGAGGTAGGAGCGAGCAGTACTTC. Protein product: CASSLRGGRSEQYF.